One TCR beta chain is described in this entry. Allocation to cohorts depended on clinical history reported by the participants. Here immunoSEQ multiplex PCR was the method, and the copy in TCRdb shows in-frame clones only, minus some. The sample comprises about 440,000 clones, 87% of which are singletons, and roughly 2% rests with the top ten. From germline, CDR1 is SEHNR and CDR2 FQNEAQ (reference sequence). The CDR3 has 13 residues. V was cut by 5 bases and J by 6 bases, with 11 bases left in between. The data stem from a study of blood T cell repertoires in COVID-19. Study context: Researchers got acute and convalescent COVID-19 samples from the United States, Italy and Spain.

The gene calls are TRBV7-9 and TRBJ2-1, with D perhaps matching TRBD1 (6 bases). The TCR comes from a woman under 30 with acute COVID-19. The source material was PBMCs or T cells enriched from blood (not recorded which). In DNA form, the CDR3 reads TGTGCCAGCAGCCCCGGGACAACCAATGAGCAGTTCTTC. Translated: CASSPGTTNEQFF.